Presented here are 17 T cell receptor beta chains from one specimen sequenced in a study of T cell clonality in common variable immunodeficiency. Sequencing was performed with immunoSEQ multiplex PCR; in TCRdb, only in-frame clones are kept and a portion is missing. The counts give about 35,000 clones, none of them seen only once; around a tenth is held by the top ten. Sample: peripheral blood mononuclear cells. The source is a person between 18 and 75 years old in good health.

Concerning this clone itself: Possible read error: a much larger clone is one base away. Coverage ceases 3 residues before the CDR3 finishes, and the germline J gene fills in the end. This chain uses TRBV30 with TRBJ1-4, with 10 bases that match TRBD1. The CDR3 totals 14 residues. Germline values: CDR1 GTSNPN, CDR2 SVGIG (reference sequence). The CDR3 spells CAWSRTGGNSPLFF. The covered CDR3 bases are TGTGCCTGGAGCCGGACAGGGGGTAATTCACCA.

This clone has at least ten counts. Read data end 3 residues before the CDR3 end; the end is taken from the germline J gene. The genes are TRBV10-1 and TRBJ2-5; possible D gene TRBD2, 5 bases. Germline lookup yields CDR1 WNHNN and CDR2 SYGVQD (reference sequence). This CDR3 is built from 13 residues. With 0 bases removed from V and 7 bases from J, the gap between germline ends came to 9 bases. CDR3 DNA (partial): TGCGCCAGCAGTGAGTCTGAGAGCGGGACC. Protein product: CASSESESGT. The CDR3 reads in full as CASSESESGTQYF.

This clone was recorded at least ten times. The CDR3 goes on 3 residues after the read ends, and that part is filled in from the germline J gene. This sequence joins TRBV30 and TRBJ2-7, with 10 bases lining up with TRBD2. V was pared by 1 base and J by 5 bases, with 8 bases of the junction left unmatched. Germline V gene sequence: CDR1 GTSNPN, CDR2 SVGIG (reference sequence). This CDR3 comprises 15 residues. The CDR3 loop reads CAWSGQAGGPNEQYF. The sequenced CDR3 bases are TGTGCCTGGAGTGGACAAGCGGGAGGGCCCAACGAG.

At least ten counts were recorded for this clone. The part of the CDR3 DNA that was read is TGTGCCTGGAGTTTTTCGGCGGAACAGCCC. It translates to CAWSFSAEQP. The CDR3 in its entirety is CAWSFSAEQPQHF. The chain recombines TRBV30 with TRBJ1-5; D is unclear. Read coverage stops 3 residues before the CDR3 terminus; the germline J gene supplies the remainder. The CDR3 has 13 amino acids. Germline CDR1 GTSNPN, CDR2 SVGIG (reference sequence). V lost 2 bases and J lost 7, with 12 bases in between.

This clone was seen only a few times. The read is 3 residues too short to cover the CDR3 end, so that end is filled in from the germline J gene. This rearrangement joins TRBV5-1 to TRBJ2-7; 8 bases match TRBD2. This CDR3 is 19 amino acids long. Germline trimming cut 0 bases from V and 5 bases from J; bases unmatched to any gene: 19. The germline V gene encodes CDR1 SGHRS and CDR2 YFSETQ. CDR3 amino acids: CASSLGGRIRSGSLDEQYF. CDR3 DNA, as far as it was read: TGCGCCAGCAGCTTGGGGGGTAGGATTCGGAGCGGGAGTCTCGACGAG.

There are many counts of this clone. CDR3 protein: CASSFGGVSYNEQFF. CDR3 bases read: TGCGCCAGCAGCTTTGGAGGGGTCTCCTACAATGAG. This chain joins TRBV5-1 and TRBJ2-1; D may be TRBD2 (6 bases). The read falls 3 residues short of the CDR3 end, and the missing part is taken from the germline J gene. The V gene's germline CDR1 is SGHRS and CDR2 YFSETQ. The CDR3 consists of 15 residues. Trimming took 2 bases from V and 0 from J, leaving 9 bases between them.

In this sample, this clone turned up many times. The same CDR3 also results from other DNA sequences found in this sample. The part of the CDR3 DNA that was read is TGCAGTGCTAGAGTGGGGACTAGTGGGATCAACGAG. It encodes CSARVGTSGINE. The entire CDR3 reads CSARVGTSGINEQYF. The chain couples TRBV20-1 to TRBJ2-7; 8 bases align to TRBD2. Read sequence stops 3 residues before the CDR3 end, and the germline J gene provides the missing end. V gave up 1 base and J gave up 5 bases; unmatched junction bases: 10. CDR3 length equals 15 residues. CDR1 and CDR2 (germline): DFQATT, SNEGSKA (reference sequence).

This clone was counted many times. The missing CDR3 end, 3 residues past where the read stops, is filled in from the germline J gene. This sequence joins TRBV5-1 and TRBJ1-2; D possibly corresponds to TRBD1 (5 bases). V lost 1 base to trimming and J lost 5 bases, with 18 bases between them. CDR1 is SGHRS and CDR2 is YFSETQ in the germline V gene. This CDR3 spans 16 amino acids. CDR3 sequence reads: CASSLQGTAGGYGYTF. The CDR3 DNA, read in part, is TGCGCCAGCAGCTTGCAGGGCACCGCCGGGGGATATGGC.

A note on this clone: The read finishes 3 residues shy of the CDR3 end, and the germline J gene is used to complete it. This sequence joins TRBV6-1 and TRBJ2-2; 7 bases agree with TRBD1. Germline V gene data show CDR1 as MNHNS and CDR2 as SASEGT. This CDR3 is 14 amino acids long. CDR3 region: CASSEGTGYSPLFF. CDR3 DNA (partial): TGTGCCAGCAGTGAAGGGACAGGTTATTCACCG.

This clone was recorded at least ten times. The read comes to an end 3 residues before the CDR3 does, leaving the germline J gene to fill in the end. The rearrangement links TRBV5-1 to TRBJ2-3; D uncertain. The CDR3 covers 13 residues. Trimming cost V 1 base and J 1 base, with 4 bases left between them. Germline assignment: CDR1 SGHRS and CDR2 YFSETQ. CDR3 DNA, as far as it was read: TGCGCCAGCAGCTTGTCCGGCACAGATACG. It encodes CASSLSGTDT. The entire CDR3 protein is CASSLSGTDTQYF. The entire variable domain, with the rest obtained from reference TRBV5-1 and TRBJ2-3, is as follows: KAGVTQTPRYLIKTRGQQVTLSCSPISGHRSVSWYQQTPGQGLQFLFEYFSETQRNKGNFPGRFSGRQFSNSRSEMNVSTLELGDSALYLCASSLSGTDTQYFGPGTRLTVL.

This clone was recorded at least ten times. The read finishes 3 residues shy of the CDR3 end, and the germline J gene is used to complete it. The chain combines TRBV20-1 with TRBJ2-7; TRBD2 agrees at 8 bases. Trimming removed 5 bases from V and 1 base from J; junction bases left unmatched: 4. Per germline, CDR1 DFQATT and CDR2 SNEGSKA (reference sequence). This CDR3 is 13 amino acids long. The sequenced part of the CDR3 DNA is TGCAGTGCTCCTCTAGCGGGTTCCTACGAG. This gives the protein CSAPLAGSYE. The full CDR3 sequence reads CSAPLAGSYEQYF.

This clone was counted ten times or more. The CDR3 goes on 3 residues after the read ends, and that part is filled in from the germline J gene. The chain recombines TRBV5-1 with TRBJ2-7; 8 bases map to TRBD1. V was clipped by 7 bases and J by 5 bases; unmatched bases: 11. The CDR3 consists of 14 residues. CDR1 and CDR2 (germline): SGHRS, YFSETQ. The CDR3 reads CASYPGQAYDEQYF. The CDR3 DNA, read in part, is TGCGCCAGCTATCCGGGACAGGCTTATGACGAG.

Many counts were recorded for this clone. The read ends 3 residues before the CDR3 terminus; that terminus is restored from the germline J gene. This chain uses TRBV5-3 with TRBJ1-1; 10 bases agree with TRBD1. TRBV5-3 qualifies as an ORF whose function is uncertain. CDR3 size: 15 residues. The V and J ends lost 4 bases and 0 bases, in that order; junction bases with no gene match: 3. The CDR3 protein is CARSETGGMNTEAFF. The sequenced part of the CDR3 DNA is TGTGCCAGAAGCGAGACAGGGGGCATGAACACTGAA.

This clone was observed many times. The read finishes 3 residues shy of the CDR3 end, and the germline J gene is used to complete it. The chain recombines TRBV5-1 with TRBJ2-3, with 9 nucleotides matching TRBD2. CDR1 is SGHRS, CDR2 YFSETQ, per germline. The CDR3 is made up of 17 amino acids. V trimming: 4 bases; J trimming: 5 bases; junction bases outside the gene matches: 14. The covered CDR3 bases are TGCGCCAGCAGCCAAACCGGGACTAGCTTCGTGGAAGATACG. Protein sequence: CASSQTGTSFVEDT. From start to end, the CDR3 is CASSQTGTSFVEDTQYF.

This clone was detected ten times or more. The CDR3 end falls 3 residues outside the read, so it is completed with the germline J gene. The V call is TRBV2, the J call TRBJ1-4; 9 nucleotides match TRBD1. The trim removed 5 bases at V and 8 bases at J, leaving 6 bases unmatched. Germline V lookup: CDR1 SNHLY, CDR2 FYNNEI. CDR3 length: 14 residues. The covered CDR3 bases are TGTGCCAGCAGTTTGGGACAGGGTGACGAAAAA. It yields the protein CASSLGQGDEK. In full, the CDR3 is CASSLGQGDEKLFF.

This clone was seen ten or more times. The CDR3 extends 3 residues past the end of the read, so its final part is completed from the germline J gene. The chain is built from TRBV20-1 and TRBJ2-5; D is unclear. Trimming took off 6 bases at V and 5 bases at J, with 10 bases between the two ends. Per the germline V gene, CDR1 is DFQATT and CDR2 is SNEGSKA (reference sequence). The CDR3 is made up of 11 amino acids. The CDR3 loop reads CSARPYETQYF. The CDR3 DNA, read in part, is TGCAGTGCCAGACCGTATGAGACC.

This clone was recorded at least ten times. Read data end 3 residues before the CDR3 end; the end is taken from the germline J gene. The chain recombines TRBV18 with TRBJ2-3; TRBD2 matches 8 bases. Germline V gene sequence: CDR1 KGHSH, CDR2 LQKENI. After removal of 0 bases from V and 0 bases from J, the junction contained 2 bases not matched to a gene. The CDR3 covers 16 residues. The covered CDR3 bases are TGTGCCAGCTCACCACCGCAGCGGGGGAGCACAGATACG. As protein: CASSPPQRGSTDT. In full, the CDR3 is CASSPPQRGSTDTQYF.